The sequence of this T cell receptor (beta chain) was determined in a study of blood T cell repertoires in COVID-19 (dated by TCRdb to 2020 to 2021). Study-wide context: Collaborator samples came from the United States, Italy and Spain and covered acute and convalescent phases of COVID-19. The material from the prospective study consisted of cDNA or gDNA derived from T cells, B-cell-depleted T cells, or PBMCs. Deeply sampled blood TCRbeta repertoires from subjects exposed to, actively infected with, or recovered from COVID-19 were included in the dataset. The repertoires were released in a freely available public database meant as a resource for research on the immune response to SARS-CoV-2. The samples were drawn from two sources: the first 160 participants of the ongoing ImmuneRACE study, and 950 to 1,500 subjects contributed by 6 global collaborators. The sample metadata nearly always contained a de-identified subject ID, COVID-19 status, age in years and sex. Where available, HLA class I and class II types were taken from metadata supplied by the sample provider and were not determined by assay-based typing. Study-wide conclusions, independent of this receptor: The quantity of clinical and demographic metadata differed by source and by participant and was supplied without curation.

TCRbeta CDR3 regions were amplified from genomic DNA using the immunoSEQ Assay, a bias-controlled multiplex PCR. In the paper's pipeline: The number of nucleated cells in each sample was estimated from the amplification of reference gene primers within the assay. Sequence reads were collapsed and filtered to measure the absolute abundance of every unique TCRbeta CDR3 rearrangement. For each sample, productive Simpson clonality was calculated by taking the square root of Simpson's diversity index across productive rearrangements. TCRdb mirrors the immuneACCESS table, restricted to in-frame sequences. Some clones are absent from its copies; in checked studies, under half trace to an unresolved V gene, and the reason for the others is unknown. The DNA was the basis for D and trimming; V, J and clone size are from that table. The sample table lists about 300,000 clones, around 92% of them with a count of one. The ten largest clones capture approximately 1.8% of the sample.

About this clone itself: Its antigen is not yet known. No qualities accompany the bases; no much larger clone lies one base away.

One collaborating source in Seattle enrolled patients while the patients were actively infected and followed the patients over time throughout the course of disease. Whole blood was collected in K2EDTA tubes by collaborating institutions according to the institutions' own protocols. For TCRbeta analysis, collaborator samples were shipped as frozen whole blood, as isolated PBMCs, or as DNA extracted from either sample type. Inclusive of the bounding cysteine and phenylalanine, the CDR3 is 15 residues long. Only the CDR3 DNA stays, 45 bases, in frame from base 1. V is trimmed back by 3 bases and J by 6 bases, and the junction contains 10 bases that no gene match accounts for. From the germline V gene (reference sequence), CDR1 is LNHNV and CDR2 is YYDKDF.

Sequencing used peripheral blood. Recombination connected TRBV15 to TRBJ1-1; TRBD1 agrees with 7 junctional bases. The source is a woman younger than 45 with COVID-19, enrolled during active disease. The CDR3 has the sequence CATSRTRDRVSEAFF. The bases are TGTGCCACCAGCAGGACGCGGGACAGAGTTTCTGAAGCTTTCTTT.